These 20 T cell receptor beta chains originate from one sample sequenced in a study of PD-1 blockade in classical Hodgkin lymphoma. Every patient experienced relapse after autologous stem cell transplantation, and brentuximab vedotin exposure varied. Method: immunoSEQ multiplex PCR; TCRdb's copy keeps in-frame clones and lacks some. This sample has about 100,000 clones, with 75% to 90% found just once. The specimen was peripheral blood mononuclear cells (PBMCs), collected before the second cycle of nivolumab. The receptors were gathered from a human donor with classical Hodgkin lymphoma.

This CDR3 reads CASSSVRESGNTIYF. The CDR3 DNA sequence: TGTGCCAGCAGCTCAGTACGGGAATCTGGAAACACCATATATTTT. The chain employs TRBV11-2 and TRBJ1-3; D not resolved. CDR3 length: 15 amino acids. Germline V gives CDR1 SGHAT, CDR2 FQNNGV. Trimming took off 4 bases at V and 1 base at J, with 11 bases between the two ends.

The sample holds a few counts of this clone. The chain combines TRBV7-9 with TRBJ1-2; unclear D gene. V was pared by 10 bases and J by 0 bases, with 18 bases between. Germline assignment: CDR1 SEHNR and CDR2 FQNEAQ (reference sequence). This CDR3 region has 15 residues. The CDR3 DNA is TGTGCCACCTTTACAGACGGATGGGCTAACTATGGCTACACCTTC. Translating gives CATFTDGWANYGYTF.

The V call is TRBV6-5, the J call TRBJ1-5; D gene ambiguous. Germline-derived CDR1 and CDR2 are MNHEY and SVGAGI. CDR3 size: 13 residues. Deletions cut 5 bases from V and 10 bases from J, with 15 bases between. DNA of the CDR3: TGTGCCAGCAGTGTCAATGACAATCGACCCCAGCATTTT. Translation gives CASSVNDNRPQHF.

The CDR3 DNA reads as TGTGCCAGCAGTTTCGGGACAGGGGCATACACTGAAGCTTTCTTT. Amino acid sequence: CASSFGTGAYTEAFF. The chain joins TRBV6-5 to TRBJ1-1, with 10 bases fitting TRBD1. V lost 4 bases, J lost 3 bases, and 5 bases stayed unmatched. Germline CDR1 MNHEY, CDR2 SVGAGI. The CDR3 covers 15 residues.

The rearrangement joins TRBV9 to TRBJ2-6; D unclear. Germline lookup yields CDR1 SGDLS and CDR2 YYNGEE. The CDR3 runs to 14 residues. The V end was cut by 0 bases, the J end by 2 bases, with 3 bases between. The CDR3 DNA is TGTGCCAGCAGCGTAGGGACTGGGGCCAACGTCCTGACTTTC. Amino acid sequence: CASSVGTGANVLTF.

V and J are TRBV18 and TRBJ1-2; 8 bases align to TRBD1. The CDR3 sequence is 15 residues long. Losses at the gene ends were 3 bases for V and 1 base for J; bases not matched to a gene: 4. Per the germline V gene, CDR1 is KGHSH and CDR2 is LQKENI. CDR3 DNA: TGTGCCAGCTCACCGGGGGGACAGGTTAACTATGGCTACACCTTC. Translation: CASSPGGQVNYGYTF.

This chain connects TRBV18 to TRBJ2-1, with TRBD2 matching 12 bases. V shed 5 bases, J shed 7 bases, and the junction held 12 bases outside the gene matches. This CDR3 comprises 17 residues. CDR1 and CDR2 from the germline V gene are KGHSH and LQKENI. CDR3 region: CASSFGASGGASNEQFF. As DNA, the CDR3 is TGTGCCAGCTCATTTGGAGCTAGCGGGGGGGCCTCGAATGAGCAGTTCTTC. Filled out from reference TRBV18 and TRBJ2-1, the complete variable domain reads NAGVMQNPRHLVRRRGQEARLRCSPMKGHSHVYWYRQLPEEGLKFMVYLQKENIIDESGMPKERFSAEFPKEGPSILRIQQVVRGDSAAYFCASSFGASGGASNEQFFGPGTRLTVL.

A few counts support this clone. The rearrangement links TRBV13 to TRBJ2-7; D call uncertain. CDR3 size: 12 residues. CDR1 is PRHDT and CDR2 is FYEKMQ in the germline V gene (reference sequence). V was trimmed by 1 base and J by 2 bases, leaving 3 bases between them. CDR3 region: CASSLDPYEQYF. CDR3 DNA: TGTGCCAGCAGCTTAGATCCCTACGAGCAGTACTTC.

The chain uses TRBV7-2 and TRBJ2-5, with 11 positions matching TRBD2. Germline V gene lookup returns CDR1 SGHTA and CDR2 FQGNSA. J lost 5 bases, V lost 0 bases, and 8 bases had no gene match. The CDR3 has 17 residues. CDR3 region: CASSLASLAGGGETQYF. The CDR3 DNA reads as TGTGCCAGCAGCTTAGCGTCTCTAGCGGGGGGAGGGGAGACCCAGTACTTC.

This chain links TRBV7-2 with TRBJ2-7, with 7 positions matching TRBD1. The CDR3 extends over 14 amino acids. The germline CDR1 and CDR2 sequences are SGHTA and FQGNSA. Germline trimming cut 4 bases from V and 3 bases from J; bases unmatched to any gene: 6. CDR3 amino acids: CASSSGQPVYEQYF. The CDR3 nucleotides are TGTGCCAGCAGCTCGGGACAGCCTGTCTACGAGCAGTACTTC.

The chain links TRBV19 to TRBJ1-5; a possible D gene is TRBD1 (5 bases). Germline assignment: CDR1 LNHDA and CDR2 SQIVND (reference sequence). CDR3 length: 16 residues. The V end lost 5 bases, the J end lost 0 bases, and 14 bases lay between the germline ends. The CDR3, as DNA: TGTGCCAGTAGTGTCCGGGGGGATTATAGCAATCAGCCCCAGCATTTT. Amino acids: CASSVRGDYSNQPQHF.

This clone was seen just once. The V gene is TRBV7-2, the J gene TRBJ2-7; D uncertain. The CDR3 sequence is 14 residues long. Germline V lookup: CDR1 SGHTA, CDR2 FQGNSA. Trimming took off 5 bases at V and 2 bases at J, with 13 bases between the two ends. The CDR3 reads CASSPNQPPYEQYF. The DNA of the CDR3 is TGTGCCAGCAGCCCTAACCAACCCCCCTACGAGCAGTACTTC.

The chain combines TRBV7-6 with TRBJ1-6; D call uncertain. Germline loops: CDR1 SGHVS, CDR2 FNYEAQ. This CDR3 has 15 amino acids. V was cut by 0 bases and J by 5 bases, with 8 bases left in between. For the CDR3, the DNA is TGTGCCAGCAGCTTAGCGGCACGGAATAATTCACCCCTCCACTTT. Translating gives CASSLAARNNSPLHF.

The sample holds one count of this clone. Here the CDR3 reads CASSQEVAYLFYEQYF. The DNA for the CDR3 is TGTGCCAGCAGCCAAGAGGTGGCTTACCTCTTCTACGAGCAGTACTTC. This chain uses TRBV14 with TRBJ2-5; no firm D call. Gene TRBJ2-7 matches the end of the DNA better, so the J call may be wrong. This CDR3 has 16 amino acids. Germline V CDR1 and CDR2: SGHDN, FVKESK.

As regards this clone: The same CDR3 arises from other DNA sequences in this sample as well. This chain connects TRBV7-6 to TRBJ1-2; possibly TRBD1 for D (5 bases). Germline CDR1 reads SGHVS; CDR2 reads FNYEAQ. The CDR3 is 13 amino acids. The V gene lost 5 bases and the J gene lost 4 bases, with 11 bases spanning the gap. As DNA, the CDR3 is TGTGCCAGCAGCCCTGGGGGGGGCTATGGCTACACCTTC. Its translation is CASSPGGGYGYTF.

This chain's CDR3 is CASGQAATNEKLFF. In nucleotides, the CDR3 is TGTGCCAGCGGACAGGCTGCAACTAATGAAAAACTGTTTTTT. The chain joins TRBV6-5 to TRBJ1-4, with TRBD1 matching over 7 bases. This CDR3 region has 14 residues. The V gene end was trimmed by 8 bases and the J gene end by 0 bases; junction bases not matched to a gene: 3. Per the germline V gene, CDR1 is MNHEY and CDR2 is SVGAGI.

Here the CDR3 reads CASSPPAVDEQFF. CDR3 nucleotide sequence: TGTGCCAGCAGCCCCCCTGCTGTTGATGAGCAGTTCTTC. V usage is TRBV7-3 and J usage is TRBJ2-1; D not certain. There are 13 residues in the CDR3. CDR1 and CDR2 (germline): SGHTA, FQGTGA. Trimming cost V 5 bases and J 8 bases, with 13 bases left between them. The full variable domain, its missing parts supplied by reference TRBV7-3 and TRBJ2-1, is GAGVSQTPSNKVTEKGKYVELRCDPISGHTALYWYRQSLGQGPEFLIYFQGTGAADDSGLPNDRFFAVRPEGSVSTLKIQRTERGDSAVYLCASSPPAVDEQFFGPGTRLTVL.

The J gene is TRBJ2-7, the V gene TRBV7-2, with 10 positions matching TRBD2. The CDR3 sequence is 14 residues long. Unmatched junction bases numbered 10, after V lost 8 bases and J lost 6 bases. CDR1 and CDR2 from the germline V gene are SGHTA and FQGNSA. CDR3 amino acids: CASGLAGEGREQYF. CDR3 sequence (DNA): TGTGCCAGCGGGCTAGCGGGGGAAGGGCGCGAGCAGTACTTC. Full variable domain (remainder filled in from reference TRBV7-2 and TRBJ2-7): GAGVSQSPSNKVTEKGKDVELRCDPISGHTALYWYRQSLGQGLEFLIYFQGNSAPDKSGLPSDRFSAERTGGSVSTLTIQRTQQEDSAVYLCASGLAGEGREQYFGPGTRLTVT.

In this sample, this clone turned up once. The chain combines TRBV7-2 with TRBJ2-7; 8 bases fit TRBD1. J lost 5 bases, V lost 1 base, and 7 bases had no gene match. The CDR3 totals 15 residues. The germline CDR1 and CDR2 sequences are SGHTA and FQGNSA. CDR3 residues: CASSLVLDRGHEQYF. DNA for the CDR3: TGTGCCAGCAGCTTAGTCCTAGACAGGGGCCACGAGCAGTACTTC.

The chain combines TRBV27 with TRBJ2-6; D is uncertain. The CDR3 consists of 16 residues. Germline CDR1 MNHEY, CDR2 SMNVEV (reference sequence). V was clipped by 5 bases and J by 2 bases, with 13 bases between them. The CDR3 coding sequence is TGTGCCAGCAGTGAGAACAAGTATGCTGGGGCCAACGTCCTGACTTTC. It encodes CASSENKYAGANVLTF. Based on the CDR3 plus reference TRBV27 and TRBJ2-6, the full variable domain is EAQVTQNPRYLITVTGKKLTVTCSQNMNHEYMSWYRQDPGLGLRQIYYSMNVEVTDKGDVPEGYKVSRKEKRNFPLILESPSPNQTSLYFCASSENKYAGANVLTFGAGSRLTVL.